These 30 T cell receptor beta chains originate from one sample sequenced in a study of T cells after somatic rescue of genetic block. Profiled with immunoSEQ multiplex PCR; TCRdb holds only in-frame clones, not every one. This sample has some 90,000 clones, with 80% to 90% found just once. The sequenced sample was peripheral blood mononuclear cells (PBMCs). These receptors came from a young woman.

J is TRBJ2-5 and V is TRBV2; TRBD1 is a possible D gene (6 bases). The CDR3 length is 12 residues. Germline V CDR1 and CDR2: SNHLY, FYNNEI. V shed 9 bases and J shed 6 bases, with 14 bases lying between them. The CDR3 DNA reads TGTGCCAGTCTGACAGGTTCGAAGACCCAGTACTTC. This sequence encodes CASLTGSKTQYF.

The chain has TRBV5-1 and TRBJ2-7, with a possible D match to TRBD1 (6 bases). V dropped 3 bases and J dropped 0 bases, with 10 bases sitting between them. The CDR3 extends over 14 amino acids. The germline CDR1 and CDR2 sequences are SGHRS and YFSETQ. This CDR3 reads CASSSDSLSYEQYF. Written as DNA, the CDR3 is TGCGCCAGCAGCTCGGACAGTCTCTCCTACGAGCAGTACTTC. The variable domain in full, completed from reference TRBV5-1 and TRBJ2-7, reads KAGVTQTPRYLIKTRGQQVTLSCSPISGHRSVSWYQQTPGQGLQFLFEYFSETQRNKGNFPGRFSGRQFSNSRSEMNVSTLELGDSALYLCASSSDSLSYEQYFGPGTRLTVT.

V gene TRBV4-3 combines with J gene TRBJ2-2; 10 bases are a match to TRBD2. There are 17 residues in the CDR3. Germline CDR1 is LGHNA and CDR2 is YSLEER. The trim removed 3 bases at V and 7 bases at J, leaving 11 bases unmatched. This CDR3 is CASSQTPSGSNDGELFF. The CDR3 nucleotides read TGCGCCAGCAGCCAGACCCCTAGCGGGAGTAATGACGGGGAGCTGTTTTTT.

The CDR3 here is CAISDSPGLSSYEQYF. CDR3 nucleotides: TGTGCCATCAGTGATTCCCCGGGACTCAGCTCCTACGAGCAGTACTTC. V is TRBV10-3 and J is TRBJ2-7, with D possibly matching TRBD2 (6 bases). Trimming shortened V by 3 bases and J by 0 bases, and 15 bases separated the two germline ends. Germline V gene sequence: CDR1 ENHRY, CDR2 SYGVKD. This CDR3 region has 16 residues.

This clone was picked up one time. The rearrangement joins TRBV5-6 to TRBJ1-1; 7 bases are a match to TRBD1. V dropped 5 bases and J dropped 0; count of bases not matched to a gene: 16. There are 18 residues in the CDR3. Germline CDR1 and CDR2: SGHDT and YYEEEE. DNA for the CDR3: TGTGCCAGCAGATACCTGACAGGGACGGGGAGCGTGAACACTGAAGCTTTCTTT. It encodes CASRYLTGTGSVNTEAFF.

The chain employs TRBV7-3 and TRBJ2-1; possibly TRBD2 for D (5 bases). Trimming left V 3 bases short and J 4 bases short, with 13 bases between. The CDR3 length is 15 residues. Germline CDR1 and CDR2: SGHTA and FQGTGA. Written as DNA, the CDR3 is TGTGCCAGCAGCTTCGGTGGGAGCGTATACAATGAGCAGTTCTTC. Translation: CASSFGGSVYNEQFF. Together with reference TRBV7-3 and TRBJ2-1, the CDR3 gives the full variable domain: GAGVSQTPSNKVTEKGKYVELRCDPISGHTALYWYRQSLGQGPEFLIYFQGTGAADDSGLPNDRFFAVRPEGSVSTLKIQRTERGDSAVYLCASSFGGSVYNEQFFGPGTRLTVL.

The V call is TRBV28, the J call TRBJ1-1; tentatively, D is TRBD1 (5 bases). CDR3 length: 16 residues. The V gene lost 6 bases and the J gene lost 3 bases, with 20 bases spanning the gap. Germline assignment: CDR1 MDHEN and CDR2 SYDVKM. For the CDR3, the DNA is TGTGCCAGCAGCCGCTCGGGACGGCCGAGGGACACTGAAGCTTTCTTT. It encodes CASSRSGRPRDTEAFF.

The V gene is TRBV27, the J gene TRBJ1-1, with D possibly being TRBD1 (5 bases). The CDR3 consists of 14 residues. V gave up 1 base and J gave up 6 bases, with 12 bases separating them. Germline V gives CDR1 MNHEY, CDR2 SMNVEV (reference sequence). In DNA form, the CDR3 reads TGTGCCAGCAGTTTATTAGGCAGGGAGCCTGAAGCTTTCTTT. Amino acids: CASSLLGREPEAFF.

This sequence joins TRBV6-1 and TRBJ1-2; maybe TRBD1 (6 bases). Germline CDR1 MNHNS, CDR2 SASEGT. CDR3 length equals 15 residues. V was cut by 6 bases and J by 4 bases, with 18 bases left in between. CDR3 region: CASSWGILTGYGYTF. CDR3 coding DNA: TGTGCCAGCAGCTGGGGGATCCTGACAGGCTATGGCTACACCTTC.

The chain couples TRBV6-5 to TRBJ2-1; TRBD2 matches at 10 bases. Germline assignment: CDR1 MNHEY and CDR2 SVGAGI. The CDR3 is made up of 15 amino acids. V lost 6 bases and J lost 9; bases outside the gene matches: 11. Written as DNA, the CDR3 is TGTGCCAGCAGGGAAAGCGGGGGGGGTAGGTTTGAGCAGTTCTTC. It translates to CASRESGGGRFEQFF.

The rearrangement links TRBV6-1 to TRBJ2-1; TRBD2 matches at 13 bases. The CDR3 length is 15 residues. The ends lost 6 bases at V and 9 bases at J; junction bases unmatched: 8. The germline CDR1 and CDR2 sequences are MNHNS and SASEGT. Here the CDR3 reads CASSHTSGRAGEQFF. For the CDR3, the DNA is TGTGCCAGCAGCCATACTAGCGGGAGGGCCGGTGAGCAGTTCTTC.

The V gene is TRBV30, the J gene TRBJ2-3, with TRBD1 as a possible D gene (6 bases). The germline gives CDR1 GTSNPN, CDR2 SVGIG (reference sequence). The CDR3 runs 12 residues. V lost 7 bases to trimming and J lost 5 bases, with 13 bases between them. The CDR3 DNA sequence: TGTGCCTCCCCCGGACAGCTAGATACGCAGTATTTT. Translating gives CASPGQLDTQYF.

V and J are TRBV6-5 and TRBJ2-7, with 9 bases identical to TRBD2. The CDR3 is 14 amino acids. Germline V gene lookup returns CDR1 MNHEY and CDR2 SVGAGI. With 4 bases clipped from V and 2 bases from J, the junction kept 3 bases outside the gene matches. The CDR3 bases are TGTGCCAGCAGTTGGGCGGGAGGGCCCTACGAGCAGTACTTC. Encoded protein: CASSWAGGPYEQYF.

V usage is TRBV30 and J usage is TRBJ2-1; D not certain. The V gene lost 1 base and the J gene lost 3 bases, with 4 bases spanning the gap. CDR1 is GTSNPN, CDR2 SVGIG, per germline (reference sequence). The CDR3 loop spans 12 amino acids. Here the CDR3 DNA reads TGTGCCTGGAGTGGTGGCTACAATGAGCAGTTCTTC. Translating gives CAWSGGYNEQFF.

The chain employs TRBV6-4 and TRBJ1-2, with D unresolved. Germline-derived CDR1 and CDR2 are MRHNA and SNTAGT. The CDR3 is 13 residues long. V lost 0 bases to trimming and J lost 8 bases, with 10 bases between them. The CDR3 protein is CASSDSTAEGYTF. CDR3 coding DNA: TGTGCCAGCAGTGACTCTACCGCGGAGGGCTACACCTTC.

The chain is built from TRBV14 and TRBJ1-1, with D hard to call. The V and J ends lost 3 bases and 8 bases respectively, with 13 bases between them. Germline assignment: CDR1 SGHDN and CDR2 FVKESK. CDR3 length equals 13 residues. CDR3 region: CASSQIRASEAFF. CDR3 DNA sequence: TGTGCCAGCAGCCAGATACGGGCCTCAGAAGCTTTCTTT. Full variable domain (rest looked up from reference TRBV14 and TRBJ1-1): EAGVTQFPSHSVIEKGQTVTLRCDPISGHDNLYWYRRVMGKEIKFLLHFVKESKQDESGMPNNRFLAERTGGTYSTLKVQPAELEDSGVYFCASSQIRASEAFFGQGTRLTVV.

This chain joins TRBV5-1 and TRBJ2-3; D not certain. Germline CDR1 SGHRS, CDR2 YFSETQ. The CDR3 is 15 residues long. Between the trimmed V and J ends, which lost 0 bases and 4 bases, there was a span of 12 bases. In DNA form, the CDR3 reads TGCGCCAGCAGCTTGGGGGCTTACCTATCAGATACGCAGTATTTT. It specifies CASSLGAYLSDTQYF.

This sequence joins TRBV18 and TRBJ1-5, with 10 bases aligning to TRBD1. The germline V gene encodes CDR1 KGHSH and CDR2 LQKENI. The junction had 1 base not matched to a gene; V was cut back by 3 bases and J by 5 bases. There are 14 residues in the CDR3. CDR3 sequence reads: CASSPGQGHQPQHF. The DNA for the CDR3 is TGTGCCAGCTCACCGGGACAGGGGCATCAGCCCCAGCATTTT.

J is TRBJ2-1 and V is TRBV10-3; D is possibly TRBD2 (5 bases). This CDR3 comprises 14 residues. V was shortened by 4 bases and J by 5 bases, with 12 bases between the two germline ends. Looked up from germline, CDR1 is ENHRY and CDR2 is SYGVKD. The CDR3 region has the DNA TGTGCCATCAGTGGACGGGATGGGGACAATGAGCAGTTCTTC. Its protein is CAISGRDGDNEQFF.

The chain is built from TRBV7-2 and TRBJ2-7; D is perhaps TRBD1 or TRBD2 (6 bases each). The germline V gene encodes CDR1 SGHTA and CDR2 FQGNSA. Trimming stripped 1 base from V and 4 bases from J, with 14 bases between. CDR3 length: 15 residues. CDR3 in DNA: TGTGCCAGCAGCTTAGACCGGGGGCTAGGATACGAGCAGTACTTC. This encodes CASSLDRGLGYEQYF.

This chain connects TRBV11-3 to TRBJ2-7; 7 bases line up with TRBD1. The CDR3 runs 18 residues. V lost 5 bases, J lost 0 bases, and 16 bases stayed unmatched. Per the germline V gene, CDR1 is SGHNT and CDR2 is YENEEA. CDR3 residues: CASSPAIDRASSSYEQYF. Written as DNA, the CDR3 is TGTGCCAGCAGCCCAGCCATCGACAGGGCTTCGAGCTCCTACGAGCAGTACTTC.

The chain joins TRBV5-1 to TRBJ1-1, with D hard to call. Germline values: CDR1 SGHRS, CDR2 YFSETQ. With 3 bases removed from V and 4 bases from J, the gap between germline ends came to 13 bases. There are 14 residues in the CDR3. The CDR3 region is CASSSENSGTEAFF. The DNA for the CDR3 is TGCGCCAGCAGCTCCGAGAACTCGGGCACTGAAGCTTTCTTT.

The rearrangement links TRBV7-9 to TRBJ1-5, with TRBD1 as a possible D gene (5 bases). There are 13 residues in the CDR3. The germline V and J ends were trimmed by 5 bases and 7 bases, with 12 bases remaining between them. The V gene's germline CDR1 is SEHNR and CDR2 FQNEAQ (reference sequence). In DNA, the CDR3 is TGTGCCAGCAGCCCCCTGGGGGAACAGCCCCAGCATTTT. Encoded protein: CASSPLGEQPQHF.

The chain is built from TRBV30 and TRBJ1-1, with 7 bases fitting TRBD1. Per germline, CDR1 GTSNPN and CDR2 SVGIG (reference sequence). There are 13 residues in the CDR3. Trimming at V came to 0 bases and at J to 5 bases, leaving 3 bases not matched to a gene. The CDR3 protein is CAWSVQGWTEAFF. In nucleotides, the CDR3 is TGTGCCTGGAGTGTACAGGGGTGGACTGAAGCTTTCTTT.

In its sample, this clone was seen a few times. The genes are TRBV30 and TRBJ2-2, with TRBD2 matching over 10 bases. The germline V gene has CDR1 GTSNPN and CDR2 SVGIG (reference sequence). CDR3 length equals 15 residues. The ends lost 2 bases at V and 3 bases at J; junction bases unmatched: 3. CDR3 nucleotides: TGTGCCTGGAGTACCGGGACTAGCGACACCGGGGAGCTGTTTTTT. This codes for CAWSTGTSDTGELFF.

The V gene is TRBV28, the J gene TRBJ2-7, with D unclear. Per germline, CDR1 MDHEN and CDR2 SYDVKM. V lost 1 base and J lost 0, with 4 bases in between. The CDR3 is made up of 13 amino acids. CDR3 sequence: CASSLSSSYEQYF. The CDR3 DNA sequence: TGTGCCAGCAGTTTATCGTCCTCCTACGAGCAGTACTTC.

The chain links TRBV29-1 to TRBJ2-1, with D unresolved. V lost 6 bases and J lost 3, with 12 bases in between. This CDR3 region has 13 residues. Germline values: CDR1 SQVTM, CDR2 ANQGSEA. For the CDR3, the DNA is TGCAGCGTCCTCATTTTAGTCTACAATGAGCAGTTCTTC. Its translation: CSVLILVYNEQFF.

V and J are TRBV7-9 and TRBJ2-7; 7 bases align to TRBD2. This CDR3 spans 14 amino acids. Trimming cost V 5 bases and J 9 bases; bases outside gene matches: 13. Looked up from germline, CDR1 is SEHNR and CDR2 is FQNEAQ (reference sequence). In nucleotides, the CDR3 is TGTGCCAGCAGCCCGCCGGGGGAGGGAGGACGGCAGTACTTC. Translated: CASSPPGEGGRQYF.

V is TRBV10-3 and J is TRBJ1-1, with TRBD1 identical over 8 bases. The germline gives CDR1 ENHRY, CDR2 SYGVKD. V gave up 11 bases and J gave up 4 bases; unmatched junction bases: 21. This CDR3 is 17 amino acids long. The CDR3 here is CAAVTGVDDPRGTEAFF. The CDR3 region has the DNA TGTGCCGCGGTGACAGGGGTGGATGACCCAAGGGGCACTGAAGCTTTCTTT.

The gene calls are TRBV7-8 and TRBJ2-1, with 7 bases identical to TRBD1. Germline lookup yields CDR1 SGHVS and CDR2 FQNEAQ. V was clipped by 1 base and J by 2 bases; unmatched bases: 2. The CDR3 contains 15 residues. This chain's CDR3 is CASSLGGTAYNEQFF. DNA of the CDR3: TGTGCCAGCAGCTTAGGAGGGACAGCCTACAATGAGCAGTTCTTC.